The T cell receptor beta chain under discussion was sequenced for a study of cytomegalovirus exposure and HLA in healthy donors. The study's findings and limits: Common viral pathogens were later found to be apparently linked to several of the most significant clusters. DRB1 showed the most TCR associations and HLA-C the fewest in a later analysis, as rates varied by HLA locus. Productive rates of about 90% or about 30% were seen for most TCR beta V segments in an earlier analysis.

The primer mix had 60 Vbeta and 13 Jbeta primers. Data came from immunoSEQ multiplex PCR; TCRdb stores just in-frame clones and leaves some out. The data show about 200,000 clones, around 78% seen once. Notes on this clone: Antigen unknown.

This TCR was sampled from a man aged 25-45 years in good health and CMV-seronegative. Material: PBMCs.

In DNA, the CDR3 is TGCGCCAGCAGCTTGGGCGAGGGCCAAAGCTCCTACAATGAGCAGTTCTTC. It encodes CASSLGEGQSSYNEQFF. V usage is TRBV5-1 and J usage is TRBJ2-1, with D possibly TRBD2 on 5 matching bases. V was shortened by 0 bases and J by 0 bases, with 13 bases between the two germline ends. Germline V gives CDR1 SGHRS, CDR2 YFSETQ. CDR3 length equals 17 residues.